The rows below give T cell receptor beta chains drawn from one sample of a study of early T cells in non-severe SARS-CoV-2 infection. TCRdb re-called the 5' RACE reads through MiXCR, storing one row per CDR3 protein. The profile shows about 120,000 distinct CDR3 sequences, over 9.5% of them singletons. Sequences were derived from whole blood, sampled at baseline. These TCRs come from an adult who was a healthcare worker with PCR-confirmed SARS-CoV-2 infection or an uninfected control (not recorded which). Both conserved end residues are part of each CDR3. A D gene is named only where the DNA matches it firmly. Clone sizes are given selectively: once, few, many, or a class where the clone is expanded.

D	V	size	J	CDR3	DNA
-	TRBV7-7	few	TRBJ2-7	CASSSTLASGEQYF	TGTGCTAGCAGCTCTACGCTAGCGAGCGGCGAGCAGTACTTC
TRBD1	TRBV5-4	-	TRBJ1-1	CASKPTGQGRNTEAFF	TGTGCCAGCAAACCAACGGGACAGGGAAGGAACACTGAAGCTTTCTTT
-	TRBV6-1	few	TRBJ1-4	CASRRIWSHATNEKLFF	TGTGCCAGCAGGCGGATCTGGTCTCATGCAACTAATGAAAAACTGTTTTTT
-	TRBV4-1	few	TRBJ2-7	CASSQEAGTARYEQYF	TGCGCCAGCAGCCAAGAGGCGGGGACCGCTCGATACGAGCAGTACTTC
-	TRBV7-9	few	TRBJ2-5	CASSQRHQETQYF	TGTGCCAGCAGCCAGCGGCACCAAGAGACCCAGTACTTC
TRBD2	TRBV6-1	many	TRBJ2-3	CASRGTSGRPSTDTQYF	TGTGCCAGCAGGGGGACTAGCGGGAGGCCTAGCACAGATACGCAGTATTTT
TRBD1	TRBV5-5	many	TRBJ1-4	CASSGQTGYGEKLFF	TGTGCCAGCAGCGGACAGACAGGGTACGGCGAAAAACTGTTTTTT
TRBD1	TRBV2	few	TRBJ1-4	CASREARGPTNEKLFF	TGTGCCAGCAGGGAGGCGAGGGGGCCTACTAATGAAAAACTGTTTTTT
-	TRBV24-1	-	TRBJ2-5	CATSDFSPLGETQYF	TGTGCCACCAGTGATTTTTCTCCTTTGGGAGAGACCCAGTACTTC
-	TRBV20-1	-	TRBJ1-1	CSARGGRQEAFF	TGCAGTGCTAGAGGGGGGAGACAGGAAGCTTTCTTT
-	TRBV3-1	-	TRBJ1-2	CASSQGKGTGYTF	TGTGCCAGCAGCCAAGGCAAGGGGACCGGCTACACCTTC
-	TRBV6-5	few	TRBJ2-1	CASSMFGGFSYNEQFF	TGTGCCAGCAGTATGTTTGGGGGGTTCTCCTACAATGAGCAGTTCTTC
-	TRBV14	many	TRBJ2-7	CASSQAGSGFYEQYF	TGTGCCAGCAGCCAAGCTGGGAGCGGTTTCTACGAGCAGTACTTC
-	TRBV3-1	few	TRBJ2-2	CASSQVAGPNTGELFF	TGTGCCAGCAGCCAAGTCGCGGGACCGAACACCGGGGAGCTGTTTTTT
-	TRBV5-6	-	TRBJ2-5	CASSFSAPLTETQYF	TGTGCCAGCAGCTTTTCAGCCCCTTTGACAGAGACCCAGTACTTC
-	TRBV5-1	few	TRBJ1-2	CASRGRHGYTF	TGCGCCAGCAGAGGAAGGCATGGCTACACCTTC
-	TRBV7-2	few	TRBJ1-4	CASSFTHRATNEKLFF	TGTGCCAGCAGCTTCACCCATCGCGCAACTAATGAAAAACTGTTTTTT
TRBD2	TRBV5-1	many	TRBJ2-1	CASSLGRLAGGPGNEQFF	TGCGCCAGCAGCTTGGGTAGACTAGCGGGAGGGCCCGGCAATGAGCAGTTCTTC
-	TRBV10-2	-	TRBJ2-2	CASNGLSNTGELFF	TGCGCCAGCAACGGCTTGAGTAACACCGGGGAGCTGTTTTTT
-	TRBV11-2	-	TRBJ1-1	CASSLVPTMNTEAFF	TGTGCCAGCAGCTTAGTGCCGACAATGAACACTGAAGCTTTCTTT
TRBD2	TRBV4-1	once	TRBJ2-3	CASSQGRGGFGADTQYF	TGCGCCAGCAGCCAAGGCCGGGGGGGCTTCGGAGCAGATACGCAGTATTTT
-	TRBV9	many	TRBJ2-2	CASSDKGSAGELFF	TGTGCCAGCAGCGATAAAGGGTCCGCCGGGGAGCTGTTTTTT
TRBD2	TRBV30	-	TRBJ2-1	CAWSSLAGAGFF	TGTGCCTGGAGTTCTCTAGCGGGGGCGGGGTTCTTC
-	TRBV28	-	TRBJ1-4	CASSSGLGDEKLFF	TGTGCCAGCAGTTCGGGACTTGGGGATGAAAAACTGTTTTTT
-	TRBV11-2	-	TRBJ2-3	CASSLGEDTQYF	TGTGCCAGCAGCTTAGGGGAGGATACGCAGTATTTT
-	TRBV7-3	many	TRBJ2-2	CASSLKGTVNTGELFF	TGTGCCAGCAGCTTGAAAGGGACCGTGAACACCGGGGAGCTGTTTTTT
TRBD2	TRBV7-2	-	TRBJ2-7	CASSPTSGRYEQYF	TGTGCCAGCAGCCCGACTAGCGGGAGGTACGAGCAGTACTTC
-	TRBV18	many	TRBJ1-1	CASSPTGQTNTEAFF	TGTGCCAGCTCACCGACCGGACAGACGAACACTGAAGCTTTCTTT
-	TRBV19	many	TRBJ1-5	CASSRGHNQPQHF	TGTGCCAGCTCCAGGGGTCACAATCAGCCCCAGCATTTT
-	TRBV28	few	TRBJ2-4	CASRDSDFNIQYF	TGTGCCAGCAGGGACTCCGACTTTAACATTCAGTACTTC
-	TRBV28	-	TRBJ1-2	CASSLSSYGYTF	TGTGCCAGCAGTTTGAGCAGCTATGGCTACACCTTC
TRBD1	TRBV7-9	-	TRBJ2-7	CASSSPTGRLYEQYF	TGTGCCAGCAGCTCGCCGACAGGGCGGTTATACGAGCAGTACTTC
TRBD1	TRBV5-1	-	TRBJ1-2	CASSEAYRGEGYGYTF	TGCGCCAGCAGCGAAGCCTACAGGGGAGAGGGCTATGGCTACACCTTC
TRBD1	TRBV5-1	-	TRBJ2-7	CASSSGQGGEQYF	TGCGCCAGCAGCTCAGGACAGGGGGGCGAGCAGTACTTC
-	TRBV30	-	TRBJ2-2	CACPAVPRTTGELFF	TGTGCCTGCCCGGCGGTGCCAAGGACCACCGGGGAGCTGTTTTTT
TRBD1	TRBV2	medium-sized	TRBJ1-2	CASTAGTDYGYTF	TGTGCCAGCACGGCCGGGACAGACTATGGCTACACCTTC
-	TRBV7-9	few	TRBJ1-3	CASSFRLTAQSSGNTIYF	TGTGCCAGCAGCTTTAGATTGACAGCCCAGAGCTCTGGAAACACCATATATTTT
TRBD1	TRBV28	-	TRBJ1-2	CASTLQGGDYGYTF	TGTGCCAGCACCTTACAGGGGGGGGACTATGGCTACACCTTC
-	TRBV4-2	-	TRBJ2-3	CASSQAQFNTDTQYF	TGTGCCAGCAGCCAAGCACAATTTAACACAGATACGCAGTATTTT
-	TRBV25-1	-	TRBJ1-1	CASSGPGERMNTEAFF	TGTGCCAGCAGTGGCCCAGGGGAGCGAATGAACACTGAAGCTTTCTTT
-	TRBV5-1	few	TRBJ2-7	CASSLDLAETEQYF	TGCGCCAGCAGCTTGGACTTAGCCGAGACCGAGCAGTACTTC
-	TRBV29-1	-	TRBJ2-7	CSVAAVSSYEQYF	TGCAGCGTTGCCGCCGTGAGCTCCTACGAGCAGTACTTC
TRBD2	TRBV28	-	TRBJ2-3	CASSLIGLAGEDTQYF	TGTGCCAGCAGTTTAATCGGACTAGCGGGAGAGGATACGCAGTATTTT
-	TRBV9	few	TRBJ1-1	CASSAPPTGPSEAFF	TGTGCCAGCAGCGCACCGCCCACAGGGCCATCTGAAGCTTTCTTT
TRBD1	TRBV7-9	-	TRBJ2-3	CASSLRTGITDTQYF	TGTGCCAGCAGCTTAAGGACAGGAATTACAGATACGCAGTATTTT
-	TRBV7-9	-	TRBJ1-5	CASSLAGGRNQPQHF	TGTGCCAGCAGCTTAGCGGGGGGCCGCAATCAGCCCCAGCATTTT